This TCR beta chain was found in a study of blood T cells in healthy people across ages. Overall study findings and caveats: Expanded clonotype shifts may have been confounded, as the donors had an unknown CMV status. Those diversity estimates obtained from one million T cells were thought to be underestimates.

The individuals who served as donors were healthy Caucasians living in Russia, aged about 6 to 90. Primers used in a second PCR of roughly 6 to 11 cycles were a sample-barcoded 5' primer and a J-beta primer mix. Researchers report that each sample yielded at least 3 million CDR3-containing paired-end reads. Via MiXCR, TCRdb re-called the 5' RACE reads, giving one row per CDR3 protein. The repertoire holds some 900,000 distinct CDR3 sequences, with about 48% as singletons. Only a few counts were recorded for this clonotype. Its antigen is still unknown. V lost 3 bases and J lost 0, with 9 bases in between. CDR3 length: 14 amino acids. Germline V gene lookup returns CDR1 MDHEN and CDR2 SYDVKM.

Sequenced input: blood. The chain employs TRBV28 and TRBJ2-7, with a weak D call TRBD2 (6 bases). This clonotype was sampled from a man aged 25 to 40 in good health. The CDR3 DNA reads as TGTGCCAGCAGTTTCCGGGGGAACTCCTACGAGCAGTACTTC. Encoded protein: CASSFRGNSYEQYF.